This T cell receptor (beta chain) was captured by sequencing in a study of cytomegalovirus exposure and HLA in healthy donors. General study findings and limits: The study labeled 150 or so TCR beta chains cytomegalovirus-associated. A missense DCLRE1C variant was associated with V- and J-gene trimming of TCR beta chains in a later analysis, and an independent cohort replicated the association.

Turning to this clone: The antigen is unknown.

Germline V CDR1 and CDR2: SGHRS, YFSETQ. J lost 3 bases, V lost 0 bases, and 3 bases had no gene match. This CDR3 has 14 amino acids. Amplification used 60 Vbeta primers and 13 Jbeta primers. Repertoires were generated with immunoSEQ multiplex PCR, while TCRdb's copy carries only in-frame clones and drops some. The data show 150,000 to 200,000 clones, roughly nine tenths seen once. The sample comprised PBMCs. This chain uses TRBV5-1 with TRBJ2-7; 7 bases match TRBD1. The source of this sequence is a boy aged 2 to 10 in good health and CMV-seronegative. This chain's CDR3 is CASSLVAGGYEQYF. The CDR3 DNA follows: TGCGCCAGCAGCTTGGTGGCAGGGGGCTACGAGCAGTACTTC.